These 12 T cell receptor beta chains were sequenced from one sample in a study of shared clonotypes between healthy human individuals. Profiling relied on immunoSEQ multiplex PCR, and the TCRdb table lists in-frame clones only, not all of them. The table includes about 800,000 clones, around 96% detected once. It was CD45RO-negative cells, positively selected for CCR7, that made up naive CD8 cells, with terminally differentiated effector memory CD45RA+ cells excluded. The sequenced sample was naive CD8+ T cells sorted from blood. The source is a man aged 30 to 45 in good health.

CDR3 coding DNA: TGTGCCAGTATGGTAGTGGCTAGCGGGACTAATGAGCAGTTCTTC. Translated: CASMVVASGTNEQFF. The chain joins TRBV19 to TRBJ2-1, with 9 bases that match TRBD2. Germline values: CDR1 LNHDA, CDR2 SQIVND (reference sequence). Germline trimming cut 7 bases from V and 7 bases from J; bases unmatched to any gene: 11. The CDR3 sequence is 15 residues long.

The chain is built from TRBV6-5 and TRBJ2-1; 7 bases agree with TRBD1. Trimming took 5 bases from V and 3 from J; bases not matched to a gene: 7. The CDR3 is 15 residues long. Germline loops: CDR1 MNHEY, CDR2 SVGAGI. The CDR3 spells CASSASGTVYNEQFF. In nucleotides, the CDR3 is TGTGCCAGCAGTGCCTCCGGGACAGTCTACAATGAGCAGTTCTTC.

The chain carries TRBV28 and TRBJ1-1; D is ambiguous. V was cut by 4 bases and J by 10 bases, with 7 bases left in between. CDR3 length equals 10 residues. CDR1 and CDR2 from the germline V gene are MDHEN and SYDVKM. The CDR3 is CASSSATAFF. For the CDR3, the DNA is TGTGCCAGCAGTTCCGCTACAGCTTTCTTT.

On this clone: This sample includes further DNA sequences coding for the same CDR3. This sequence joins TRBV28 and TRBJ2-7; no clear D. The V end lost 3 bases, the J end lost 4 bases, and 4 bases lay between the germline ends. There are 11 residues in the CDR3. CDR1 and CDR2 (germline): MDHEN, SYDVKM. CDR3 DNA sequence: TGTGCCAGCAGTTTTAAATACGAGCAGTACTTC. Translating it yields CASSFKYEQYF.

V and J are TRBV25-1 and TRBJ2-2; D is ambiguous. The CDR3 is made up of 15 amino acids. Germline V CDR1 and CDR2: MGHDK, SYGVNS. Trimming shortened V by 1 base and J by 5 bases, and 11 bases separated the two germline ends. CDR3 sequence: CASSEFPVGTGELFF. CDR3 in DNA: TGTGCCAGCAGTGAATTCCCCGTGGGGACCGGGGAGCTGTTTTTT.

V gene TRBV5-8 combines with J gene TRBJ1-5; a weak D match, TRBD1 (5 bases). Germline loops: CDR1 SGHTS, CDR2 YDEGEE. Trimming pared 0 bases from V and 7 bases from J, leaving 14 bases between. This CDR3 region has 15 residues. CDR3 sequence: CASSLGLQGGQPQHF. CDR3 nucleotide sequence: TGTGCCAGCAGCTTGGGCCTGCAGGGTGGGCAGCCCCAGCATTTT.

The rearrangement links TRBV9 to TRBJ2-7, with D perhaps TRBD1 (6 bases). The CDR3 consists of 13 residues. Germline V lookup: CDR1 SGDLS, CDR2 YYNGEE. The ends were cut back, 7 bases at V and 1 base at J, with 12 bases in the middle. This CDR3 is CASSRGESYEQYF. CDR3 nucleotides: TGTGCCAGCTCCAGGGGAGAATCCTACGAGCAGTACTTC.

This chain links TRBV29-1 with TRBJ1-1; D not certain. V lost 4 bases to trimming and J lost 2 bases, with 8 bases between them. Germline-derived CDR1 and CDR2 are SQVTM and ANQGSEA. This CDR3 spans 12 amino acids. The CDR3 coding sequence is TGCAGCGTTGGGGCCCTTAACACTGAAGCTTTCTTT. Translation: CSVGALNTEAFF.

The chain carries TRBV10-3 and TRBJ2-2; D is undetermined. Per the germline V gene, CDR1 is ENHRY and CDR2 is SYGVKD. V lost 8 bases and J lost 4, with 8 bases in between. The CDR3 runs 12 residues. CDR3 DNA sequence: TGTGCCATCTGGGAAGGCACCGGGGAGCTGTTTTTT. Its protein product is CAIWEGTGELFF.

This chain links TRBV21-1 with TRBJ2-3; the table's D call of TRBD2 was not tested on the DNA. TRBV21-1 is deemed a pseudogene. The CDR3 loop spans 18 amino acids. CDR3 nucleotides: TGTGCCAGCAGCATCCGGGGCACTAGCGGGAGGGCCACAGATACGCAGTATTTT. It translates to CASSIRGTSGRATDTQYF.

This chain connects TRBV4-1 to TRBJ2-1; D perhaps matches TRBD2 (5 bases). The CDR3 consists of 15 residues. Germline CDR1 reads MGHRA; CDR2 reads YSYEKL. Trimming stripped 5 bases from V and 3 bases from J, with 14 bases between. This CDR3 is CASSGTPGNYNEQFF. The DNA of the CDR3 is TGCGCCAGCAGCGGCACTCCCGGGAACTACAATGAGCAGTTCTTC.

Concerning this clone itself: This same CDR3 is encoded by further DNA sequences in the sample. The J gene is TRBJ2-7, the V gene TRBV27, with 11 bases lining up with TRBD2. Per the germline V gene, CDR1 is MNHEY and CDR2 is SMNVEV (reference sequence). J gave up 0 bases and V 4 bases, and 2 bases lay outside the gene matches. The CDR3 contains 15 residues. In DNA, the CDR3 is TGTGCCAGCAGTTCTACTAGCGGGAGCTCCTACGAGCAGTACTTC. Its translation: CASSSTSGSSYEQYF.